These 18 T cell receptor beta chains originate from one sample sequenced in a study of shared clonotypes between healthy human individuals. Libraries were prepared by immunoSEQ multiplex PCR; TCRdb keeps only in-frame clonotypes and omits some of them. The data contain approximately 1.5 million clones, just under 99% of them singletons. Sequencing was performed on naive CD4+ T cells sorted from blood. Subset meaning: CD45RA+ positively selected. All receptors come from a man younger than 45 in good health.

The CDR3 sequence is CASTPTSGRSDTQYF. The CDR3 nucleotides read TGTGCCAGCACTCCGACTAGCGGGAGATCAGATACGCAGTATTTT. The chain couples TRBV9 to TRBJ2-3, with TRBD2 matching over 12 bases. This CDR3 region has 15 residues. The J segment lost 4 bases and the V segment lost 6 bases, leaving 6 bases of the junction unmatched. CDR1 is SGDLS, CDR2 YYNGEE, per germline.

The chain uses TRBV19 and TRBJ2-7; 8 bases line up with TRBD1. CDR1 LNHDA and CDR2 SQIVND come from the germline V gene (reference sequence). J was trimmed by 5 bases and V by 4 bases; bases with no gene match: 1. The CDR3 is 12 residues long. The chain's CDR3 is CASSTGGDEQYF. The CDR3 nucleotides are TGTGCCAGTAGTACAGGGGGCGACGAGCAGTACTTC.

The chain is built from TRBV30 and TRBJ1-1; D possibly corresponds to TRBD1 (5 bases). Germline CDR1 and CDR2: GTSNPN and SVGIG (reference sequence). The ends were cut back, 1 base at V and 6 bases at J, with 24 bases in the middle. CDR3 length: 17 residues. For the CDR3, the DNA is TGTGCCTGGAGTGAACGCATGAGGGCAGGGTGGGGTCCTGAAGCTTTCTTT. It translates to CAWSERMRAGWGPEAFF.

This chain uses TRBV5-5 with TRBJ2-1; TRBD2 matches at 7 bases. J lost 4 bases, V lost 4 bases, and 8 bases had no gene match. The CDR3 has 15 residues. Per the germline V gene, CDR1 is SGHKS and CDR2 is YYEKEE (reference sequence). CDR3: CASSPVGGNYNEQFF. CDR3 bases: TGTGCCAGCAGCCCGGTCGGGGGGAATTACAATGAGCAGTTCTTC.

The gene calls are TRBV19 and TRBJ2-7, with 7 bases aligning to TRBD2. V shed 10 bases, J shed 7 bases, and the junction held 7 bases outside the gene matches. The CDR3 runs to 11 residues. Germline CDR1 LNHDA, CDR2 SQIVND (reference sequence). The CDR3 loop reads CATNGGNEQYF. The CDR3 DNA reads TGTGCCACTAACGGGGGGAATGAGCAGTACTTC.

Details on this clone: Its ends do not fully match the called genes, so a read error is possible. In the same sample, other DNA sequences code for this CDR3. CDR3 DNA sequence: TGTTCAGGGGGGAACACCGGGGAGCTGTTTTTT. It translates to CSGGNTGELFF. The V call is TRBV20-1, the J call TRBJ2-2, with 7 bases matching TRBD1. This CDR3 region has 11 residues. Germline V gene sequence: CDR1 DFQATT, CDR2 SNEGSKA (reference sequence).

The CDR3 DNA follows: TGCAGCGTTGTTTGTGAGAGCTCCTACAATGAGCAGTTCTTC. This codes for CSVVCESSYNEQFF. This chain joins TRBV29-1 and TRBJ2-1; D uncertain. Germline-derived CDR1 and CDR2 are SQVTM and ANQGSEA. V lost 4 bases, J lost 0 bases, and 10 bases lay in between. The CDR3 sequence is 14 residues long.

The chain couples TRBV4-3 to TRBJ2-4; TRBD2 agrees at 8 bases. There are 19 residues in the CDR3. V lost 4 bases and J lost 0; bases outside the gene matches: 14. In germline, CDR1 is LGHNA, CDR2 YSLEER. In nucleotides, the CDR3 is TGCGCCAGCAGCCCTTATCCCGTAGCGGGACAACTAGCCAAAAACATTCAGTACTTC. Translation: CASSPYPVAGQLAKNIQYF.

The rearrangement links TRBV7-2 to TRBJ2-1, with 7 bases fitting TRBD1. J gave up 2 bases and V 5 bases, and 6 bases lay outside the gene matches. The CDR3 loop spans 15 amino acids. Looked up from germline, CDR1 is SGHTA and CDR2 is FQGNSA. This CDR3 reads CASSPRQGTYNEQFF. In nucleotides, the CDR3 is TGTGCCAGCAGCCCCCGACAGGGTACCTACAATGAGCAGTTCTTC.

This chain links TRBV10-1 with TRBJ2-2; D is unresolved. Trimming removed 6 bases at V and 6 bases at J, with 11 bases between. Germline CDR1 WNHNN, CDR2 SYGVQD (reference sequence). This CDR3 comprises 13 residues. The CDR3 is CASSPQRPGELFF. For the CDR3, the DNA is TGCGCCAGCAGCCCTCAAAGGCCCGGGGAGCTGTTTTTT.

The rearrangement joins TRBV18 to TRBJ2-6; D call uncertain. With 2 bases removed from V and 0 bases from J, the gap between germline ends came to 8 bases. This CDR3 is built from 16 residues. CDR1 and CDR2 from the germline V gene are KGHSH and LQKENI. The CDR3 loop reads CASSPIQTSGANVLTF. The CDR3 region has the DNA TGTGCCAGCTCACCAATACAGACCTCTGGGGCCAACGTCCTGACTTTC.

This clone appeared once. This sequence joins TRBV5-1 and TRBJ2-5; 10 bases are a match to TRBD2. The V and J ends lost 2 bases and 5 bases, in that order; junction bases with no gene match: 9. Germline V lookup: CDR1 SGHRS, CDR2 YFSETQ. The CDR3 is made up of 16 amino acids. The CDR3 DNA sequence: TGCGCCAGCAGCTTCGGCCTAGCGGGAGAAGGGGAGACCCAGTACTTC. It is translated as CASSFGLAGEGETQYF.

This clone has only one observation. Additional DNA sequences in this sample encode the identical CDR3. V usage is TRBV18 and J usage is TRBJ2-1; no definite D call. The CDR3 contains 10 residues. V gave up 6 bases and J gave up 7 bases, with 4 bases separating them. Germline V CDR1 and CDR2: KGHSH, LQKENI. CDR3 coding DNA: TGTGCCAGCTCGGGTAATGAGCAGTTCTTC. This codes for CASSGNEQFF.

The chain employs TRBV5-6 and TRBJ1-2; 7 nucleotides align to TRBD1. CDR3 length: 14 residues. Germline lookup yields CDR1 SGHDT and CDR2 YYEEEE. V shed 4 bases and J 6 bases; nucleotides not matched to a gene: 9. CDR3 sequence: CASSMGQNVHGYTF. For the CDR3, the DNA is TGTGCCAGCAGCATGGGACAGAATGTACATGGCTACACCTTC.

The chain uses TRBV7-9 and TRBJ2-2, with a tentative D call TRBD1 (5 bases). The CDR3 runs to 15 residues. The V gene lost 5 bases and the J gene lost 1 base, with 11 bases spanning the gap. CDR1 and CDR2 from the germline V gene are SEHNR and FQNEAQ (reference sequence). The CDR3 nucleotides are TGTGCCAGCAGCGCCAGGGAAAAGAACACCGGGGAGCTGTTTTTT. Its translation is CASSAREKNTGELFF.

The genes are TRBV28 and TRBJ2-7; the match to TRBD2 covers 9 bases. The CDR3 has 15 amino acids. CDR1 is MDHEN and CDR2 is SYDVKM in the germline V gene. The V and J ends lost 5 bases and 4 bases, in that order; junction bases with no gene match: 9. The CDR3 DNA follows: TGTGCCAGCAGTCCCACACTAGCGGGCGGGTACGAGCAGTACTTC. It specifies CASSPTLAGGYEQYF.

The rearrangement links TRBV27 to TRBJ1-2; maybe TRBD1 (6 bases). CDR1 MNHEY and CDR2 SMNVEV come from the germline V gene (reference sequence). The V end was cut by 4 bases, the J end by 8 bases, with 14 bases between. CDR3 size: 13 residues. CDR3: CASSSTQGRGYTF. CDR3 DNA sequence: TGTGCCAGCAGTTCTACACAGGGTCGAGGCTACACCTTC.

This chain links TRBV5-1 with TRBJ2-3, with D unclear. Germline CDR1 and CDR2: SGHRS and YFSETQ. The CDR3 covers 15 residues. Trimming took 4 bases from V and 4 from J, leaving 16 bases between them. This chain's CDR3 is CASSEPGPGADTQYF. The CDR3, as DNA: TGCGCCAGCAGCGAACCGGGCCCTGGGGCAGATACGCAGTATTTT. Looking up the rest from reference TRBV5-1 and TRBJ2-3 gives the full variable domain: KAGVTQTPRYLIKTRGQQVTLSCSPISGHRSVSWYQQTPGQGLQFLFEYFSETQRNKGNFPGRFSGRQFSNSRSEMNVSTLELGDSALYLCASSEPGPGADTQYFGPGTRLTVL.